The table lists the clone carrying this T cell receptor beta chain with a few counts. Antigen: not known. This sample is drawn from a study of spatial heterogeneity in lung cancer. Each CDR3 protein is one row after TCRdb ran MiXCR on the 5' RACE reads. The table records 11,000 or so distinct CDR3 sequences, approximately 14% of them present only once. Trimming left V 1 base short and J 9 bases short, with 13 bases between. The CDR3 length is 14 residues. Time point in this sample: sample taken at primary tumor resection. Findings and caveats of the study: Tracking of tumor mutation counts was seen in expanded intratumoral alpha and beta TCR counts.

The chain links TRBV12-3 or TRBV12-4 to TRBJ2-1; D might be TRBD1 (7 bases). Specimen: lung tumor tissue, collected at surgery. The source is a male donor with early-stage non-small cell lung cancer. This CDR3 reads CASSLGRGTVEQFF. CDR3 nucleotides: TGTGCCAGCAGTTTAGGCCGGGGGACAGTTGAGCAGTTCTTC.